The present entry profiles one TCR beta chain with its context. This specimen comes from a study of blood T cells in healthy people across ages. Combining a sample-barcoded 5' primer with a J-beta primer mix, a second PCR ran for roughly 6 to 12 cycles. TCRdb reprocessed the 5' RACE reads with MiXCR, giving one entry per CDR3 protein. Altogether about 1,500,000 distinct CDR3 sequences are present, around 39% being singletons, with the ten largest covering 7.9%. In germline, CDR1 is SGHDN, CDR2 FVKESK. Trimming removed 4 bases from V and 7 bases from J, with 16 bases in between. The CDR3 loop spans 14 amino acids.

Input material: blood. This TCR was recovered from a woman between 18 and 29 years old in good health. This sequence joins TRBV14 and TRBJ2-5, with D perhaps TRBD1 or TRBD2 (5 bases each). The CDR3 spells CASSPGTLRVTQYF. As DNA, the CDR3 is TGTGCCAGCAGCCCCGGGACCCTCCGAGTGACCCAGTACTTC.